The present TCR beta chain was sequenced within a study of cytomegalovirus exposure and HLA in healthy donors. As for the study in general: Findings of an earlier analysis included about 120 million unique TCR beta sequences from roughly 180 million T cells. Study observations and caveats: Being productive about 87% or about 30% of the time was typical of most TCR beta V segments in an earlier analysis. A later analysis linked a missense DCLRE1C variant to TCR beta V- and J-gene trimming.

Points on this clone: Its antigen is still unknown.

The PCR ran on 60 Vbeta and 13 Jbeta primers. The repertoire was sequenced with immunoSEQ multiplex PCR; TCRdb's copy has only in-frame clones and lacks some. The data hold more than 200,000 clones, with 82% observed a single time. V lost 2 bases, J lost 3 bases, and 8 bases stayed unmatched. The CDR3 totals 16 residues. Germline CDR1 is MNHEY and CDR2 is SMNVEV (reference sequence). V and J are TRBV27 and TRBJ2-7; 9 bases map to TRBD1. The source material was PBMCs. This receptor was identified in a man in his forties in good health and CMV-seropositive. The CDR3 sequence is CASSLKGGTGFYEQYF. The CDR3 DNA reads TGTGCCAGCAGTTTAAAAGGGGGGACAGGGTTCTACGAGCAGTACTTC.